Detailed here is one T cell receptor beta chain. This CDR3 has 16 amino acids. Germline V gene data show CDR1 as MDHEN and CDR2 as SYDVKM. The J segment lost 5 bases and the V segment lost 2 bases, leaving 7 bases of the junction unmatched. The sample is drawn from a study of blood T cells in healthy people across ages. Study-wide context: When template switching was applied, about one barcoded beta molecule was captured per two T cells.

Healthy Caucasian individuals from Russia aged roughly 6 to 90 served as donors. PCR was performed a second time for about 6 to 12 cycles using a sample-barcoded 5' primer and a J-beta primer mix. Researchers report that a template-switch adaptor with 12 random nucleotides tagged each cDNA molecule. TCRdb ran MiXCR on the 5' RACE reads and lists one entry per CDR3 protein. The sample includes some 1,500,000 distinct CDR3 sequences, under 55% of them seen just once. The sequencing input was blood. This clonotype was obtained from a woman under 30 in good health. The chain carries TRBV28 and TRBJ2-5, with 11 bases identical to TRBD2. CDR3: CASSLGVAGGRETQYF. In DNA, the CDR3 is TGTGCCAGCAGTTTAGGGGTAGCGGGAGGGCGTGAGACCCAGTACTTC.